The source of this TCR beta chain is a study of blood T cell repertoires in COVID-19. Looking at the study overall: Sites across the United States, Italy and Spain contributed samples from acute and convalescent COVID-19. The cDNA or gDNA used as material had been derived from T cells, B-cell-depleted T cells, or PBMCs.

In Seattle, patients joined the study during active infection and were tracked longitudinally. Original methodology: Estimation of nucleated cell counts was performed using reference gene primer amplification. TCRdb's copy holds only in-frame clones and misses some; the assay was immunoSEQ multiplex PCR. D and trimming come from the DNA, and the V and J calls and clone size come from that table. Among about 220,000 clones listed, roughly 85% were seen once. The origin of this receptor is a woman between 70 and 85 years old with COVID-19, enrolled during active disease. Sequenced: peripheral blood.

In DNA form, the CDR3 reads TGTGCCAGCAGCTTACAGGGGACCCTATCTGGCTACACCTTC. It codes for CASSLQGTLSGYTF. V usage is TRBV14 and J usage is TRBJ1-2; 7 bases agree with TRBD1. With V trimmed by 5 bases and J by 7 bases, 10 bases remained unmatched. This CDR3 region has 14 residues. The germline V gene has CDR1 SGHDN and CDR2 FVKESK.